This T cell receptor (beta chain) comes out of a study of cytomegalovirus exposure and HLA in healthy donors. The CDR3 has 17 residues. The V segment lost 3 bases and the J segment 4 bases; nucleotides outside the gene matches: 11. CDR1 and CDR2 (germline): SQVTM, ANQGSEA. The PCR employed 60 Vbeta primers together with 13 Jbeta primers. Only in-frame clones appear in the TCRdb table, and some are missing; sequencing was by immunoSEQ multiplex PCR. The sample holds over 150,000 clones; roughly 84% are singletons and the top ten take roughly 0.23%. The clonotype originates from a girl under two years old in good health and CMV-seronegative. The material sequenced was PBMCs. This chain links TRBV29-1 with TRBJ2-3, with 12 bases matching TRBD2. CDR3 region: CSVDPGLAGGGADTQYF. CDR3 DNA: TGCAGCGTTGATCCGGGGCTAGCGGGGGGGGGAGCAGATACGCAGTATTTT.